Listed below are T cell receptor beta chains from one sample, sequenced in a study of T cell repertoires in cytomegalovirus infection. MiXCR was run by TCRdb on the reads, yielding one entry per CDR3 protein. The sample holds 250,000 or so distinct CDR3 sequences, 9.1% seen once. Sequenced input: PBMCs. These receptors were collected from a human donor in good health (CMV status not recorded). Some clones in this sample may be carry-over from other donors' samples. The CDR3 runs from the conserved cysteine through the conserved F or W. A D gene is named only where the DNA matches it firmly. Expanded clones are given a class, and other clones once, few, many or no size at all.

j_call v_call d_call clone_size cdr3_aa cdr3_nt
TRBJ2-1 TRBV11-2 - - CASSLGGSWAGRLGNEQFF TGTGCCAGCAGCTTAGGCGGGTCGTGGGCGGGACGCCTCGGGAATGAGCAGTTCTTC
TRBJ2-7 TRBV7-2 TRBD2 many CASSPGLAGGKTYEQYF TGTGCCAGCAGCCCGGGACTAGCGGGAGGGAAGACCTACGAGCAGTACTTC
TRBJ2-5 TRBV7-2 TRBD2 many CASSSRDYSETQYF TGTGCCAGCAGCTCCCGGGACTACTCAGAGACCCAGTACTTC
TRBJ2-3 TRBV10-3 - many CAISERGQLGTDTQYF TGTGCCATCAGTGAACGCGGACAGCTAGGCACAGATACGCAGTATTTT
TRBJ2-1 TRBV20-1 TRBD2 many CSAKALAGLLRNEQFF TGCAGTGCTAAGGCGTTAGCGGGACTCCTGCGGAATGAGCAGTTCTTC
TRBJ2-5 TRBV7-2 TRBD1 many CASSFMDRSSETQYF TGTGCCAGCAGCTTTATGGACAGGTCGTCAGAGACCCAGTACTTC
TRBJ2-3 TRBV18 TRBD2 many CASSPGTSGHTDTQYF TGTGCCAGCTCACCAGGGACTAGCGGCCACACAGATACGCAGTATTTT
TRBJ2-3 TRBV29-1 TRBD2 few CSAHTPGRGGIDTQYF TGCAGCGCTCACACACCCGGGCGGGGGGGCATAGATACGCAGTATTTT
TRBJ1-3 TRBV28 TRBD1 many CASSSPRPRQGSGNTIYF TGTGCCAGCAGTTCTCCCCGCCCCAGACAGGGAAGTGGAAACACCATATATTTT
TRBJ2-1 TRBV7-2 TRBD2 many CTTRLAGGSNEQFF TGTACAACCCGCCTAGCGGGAGGGAGTAATGAGCAGTTCTTC
TRBJ2-7 TRBV29-1 TRBD1 - CSVRETGQNYEQYF TGCAGCGTCCGCGAGACGGGACAGAATTACGAGCAGTACTTC
TRBJ2-1 TRBV12-3/TRBV12-4 TRBD2 - CASSLFAGGVYNEQFF TGTGCCAGCAGTTTGTTTGCGGGAGGCGTCTACAATGAGCAGTTCTTC
TRBJ2-7 TRBV5-1 - many CASSLEAGPSYEQYF TGCGCCAGCAGCTTGGAGGCAGGGCCGTCCTACGAGCAGTACTTC
TRBJ1-5 TRBV20-1 - few CSANTISYSNQPQHF TGCAGTGCTAACACAATCAGTTATAGCAATCAGCCCCAGCATTTT
TRBJ2-5 TRBV11-3 - many CASSSLQAGRGTQYF TGTGCCAGCAGTTCATTACAGGCAGGTCGGGGGACCCAGTACTTC
TRBJ1-1 TRBV7-2 TRBD1 many CASSSAGQARQSAEAFF TGTGCCAGCAGCTCTGCGGGACAGGCACGTCAATCCGCTGAAGCTTTCTTT
TRBJ2-3 TRBV7-2 - many CASSLGRGPDTQYF TGTGCCAGCAGCTTAGGGCGTGGTCCAGATACGCAGTATTTT
TRBJ2-1 TRBV12-3/TRBV12-4 - many CASSPSLRGRLEQFF TGTGCCAGCAGTCCGAGTCTGCGCGGGCGTTTAGAGCAGTTCTTC
TRBJ1-5 TRBV7-2 - many CASSPQGYSNQPQHF TGTGCCAGCAGCCCCCAGGGTTATAGCAATCAGCCCCAGCATTTT
TRBJ2-1 TRBV20-1 - few CSLGPPSSYNEQFF TGCAGCCTGGGGCCTCCGAGCTCCTACAATGAGCAGTTCTTC
TRBJ2-4 TRBV7-2 - many CASSLEVERGIQYF TGTGCCAGCAGCTTAGAGGTAGAAAGGGGCATTCAGTACTTC
TRBJ2-5 TRBV6-6 - many CASSYSAREATQYF TGTGCCAGCAGTTACTCAGCGAGGGAAGCGACCCAGTACTTC
TRBJ1-2 TRBV29-1 - - CSASPPQPNGYTF TGCAGCGCTTCACCCCCACAACCCAATGGCTACACCTTC
TRBJ1-5 TRBV28 - many CASSARVGNQPQHF TGTGCCAGCAGTGCCCGGGTGGGCAATCAGCCCCAGCATTTT
TRBJ1-4 TRBV29-1 - - CSAGSRFNEKLFF TGCAGCGCCGGTAGTCGGTTTAATGAAAAACTGTTTTTT
TRBJ2-1 TRBV28 - many CASKDNEQFF TGTGCCAGCAAGGACAATGAGCAGTTCTTC
TRBJ2-7 TRBV27 TRBD2 few CASSFTAPRGGLAGVPYEQYF TGTGCCAGCAGTTTCACAGCCCCCAGGGGCGGGCTAGCGGGAGTTCCCTACGAGCAGTACTTC
TRBJ1-2 TRBV4-1 TRBD1 few CASSQAGTGSNYGYTF TGCGCCAGCAGCCAAGCCGGGACAGGCTCTAACTATGGCTACACCTTC
TRBJ2-7 TRBV7-6 - few CASSPPGAAGASYEQYF TGTGCCAGCAGCCCACCGGGGGCGGCAGGGGCCTCCTACGAGCAGTACTTC
TRBJ2-3 TRBV7-2 TRBD2 many CASSSVRRELRGTDTQYF TGTGCCAGCAGCTCCGTTCGGCGGGAGCTAAGGGGCACAGATACGCAGTATTTT
TRBJ1-2 TRBV7-2 - many CASSLHGVSNYGYTF TGTGCCAGCAGCTTACACGGGGTTTCTAACTATGGCTACACCTTC
TRBJ1-5 TRBV19 TRBD1 many CASSIIAGGSNQPQHF TGTGCCAGTAGTATTATCGCAGGGGGCAGCAATCAGCCCCAGCATTTT
TRBJ1-4 TRBV28 - many CASSLVGATNEKLFF TGTGCCAGCAGTTTAGTGGGGGCAACTAATGAAAAACTGTTTTTT
TRBJ2-6 TRBV27 TRBD1 many CASSTGTVSGANVLTF TGTGCCAGCAGTACCGGGACAGTCTCTGGGGCCAACGTCCTGACTTTC
TRBJ1-4 TRBV29-1 - many CSAGAGREKLFF TGCAGCGCGGGGGCAGGGAGGGAAAAACTGTTTTTT
TRBJ2-7 TRBV7-2 TRBD2 many CASSPNPGRIYEQYF TGTGCCAGCAGCCCCAACCCCGGGAGGATCTACGAGCAGTACTTC
TRBJ2-7 TRBV7-2 - many CASRRGSTASYEQYF TGTGCCAGCAGGCGGGGATCCACGGCATCCTACGAGCAGTACTTC
TRBJ2-3 TRBV11-2 TRBD2 - CASSRTSVLQADTQYF TGTGCCAGCAGCCGAACTAGCGTCCTGCAGGCAGATACGCAGTATTTT
TRBJ2-3 TRBV7-3 TRBD1 many CASSPSPGTGLRTDTQYF TGTGCCAGCAGCCCAAGTCCCGGGACAGGGTTGAGAACGGATACGCAGTATTTT
TRBJ2-2 TRBV7-3 - many CASSSLPNTGELFF TGTGCCAGCAGCTCCCTGCCTAACACCGGGGAGCTGTTTTTT
TRBJ2-5 TRBV7-2 - many CASSLKRPFIGETQYF TGTGCCAGCAGCTTAAAGCGGCCTTTTATTGGGGAGACCCAGTACTTC
TRBJ2-1 TRBV24-1 - - CATSDLDSLRNEQFF TGTGCCACCAGTGATTTGGACTCCTTGAGGAATGAGCAGTTCTTC
TRBJ2-5 TRBV28 TRBD1 many CASSLPLAGQAQETQYF TGTGCCAGCAGTTTACCCCTCGCGGGACAGGCCCAAGAGACCCAGTACTTC
TRBJ2-1 TRBV2 - - CASTGNWGYNEQFF TGTGCCAGCACGGGGAATTGGGGCTACAATGAGCAGTTCTTC
TRBJ2-1 TRBV7-2 TRBD2 many CASSLVPTSGGNEQFF TGTGCCAGCAGCTTAGTCCCTACTAGCGGGGGCAATGAGCAGTTCTTC
TRBJ1-2 TRBV6-1 - many CASSPGGQNYGYTF TGTGCCAGCAGCCCCGGGGGCCAGAACTATGGCTACACCTTC
TRBJ2-1 TRBV6-2/TRBV6-3 - - CASSYQPRAESYNEQFF TGTGCCAGCAGTTACCAACCGAGGGCAGAGTCCTACAATGAGCAGTTCTTC
TRBJ2-1 TRBV14 - many CASSHEGMGTSEQFF TGTGCCAGCAGCCATGAGGGGATGGGAACATCTGAGCAGTTCTTC
TRBJ1-5 TRBV6-1 - many CASKGTRTNQPQHF TGTGCCAGCAAGGGGACCCGCACAAATCAGCCCCAGCATTTT
TRBJ2-2 TRBV5-1 - many CASSTSGARRTGELFF TGCGCCAGCAGCACCTCAGGGGCCCGAAGAACCGGGGAGCTGTTTTTT
TRBJ2-3 TRBV20-1 TRBD2 few CSADRTSGVTDTQYF TGCAGTGCCGACCGGACTAGCGGGGTCACAGATACGCAGTATTTT
TRBJ2-3 TRBV29-1 - many CSVQGAGADTQYF TGCAGCGTCCAGGGGGCGGGGGCAGATACGCAGTATTTT
TRBJ2-7 TRBV19 - many CASSTRGGEQYF TGTGCCAGTAGTACCAGGGGAGGCGAGCAGTACTTC
TRBJ2-1 TRBV10-3 - many CAIMRDSGYNEQFF TGTGCCATCATGCGGGACTCGGGATACAATGAGCAGTTCTTC
TRBJ2-7 TRBV28 - few CASTDRIEQYF TGTGCCAGCACGGACAGAATAGAGCAGTACTTC